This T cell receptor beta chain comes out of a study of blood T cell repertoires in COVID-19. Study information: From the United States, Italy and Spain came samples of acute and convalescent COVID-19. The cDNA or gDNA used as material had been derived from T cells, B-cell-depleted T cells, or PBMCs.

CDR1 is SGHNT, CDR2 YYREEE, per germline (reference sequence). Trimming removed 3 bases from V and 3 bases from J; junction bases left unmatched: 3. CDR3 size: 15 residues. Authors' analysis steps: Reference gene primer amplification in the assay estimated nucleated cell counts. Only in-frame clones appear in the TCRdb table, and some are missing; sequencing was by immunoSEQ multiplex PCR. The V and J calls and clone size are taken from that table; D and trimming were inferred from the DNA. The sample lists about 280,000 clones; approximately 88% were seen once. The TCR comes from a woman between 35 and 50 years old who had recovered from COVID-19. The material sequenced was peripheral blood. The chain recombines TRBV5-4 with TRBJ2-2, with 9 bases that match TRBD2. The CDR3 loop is CASSSGLAHTGELFF. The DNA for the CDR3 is TGTGCCAGCAGCTCCGGACTAGCGCACACCGGGGAGCTGTTTTTT.